Shown below are 4 T cell receptor beta chains from a single sample sequenced in a study of response to subunit inactivated influenza vaccine. Each CDR3 protein is one row after TCRdb ran MiXCR on the RT-PCR reads. The profile covers roughly 670,000 distinct CDR3 sequences, with approximately 15% appearing a single time and 6.5% to 8% taken by the ten largest. This specimen consisted of PBMCs from blood, obtained around two weeks before vaccination. Receptors were obtained from a man aged 50-60 years who received an inactivated influenza vaccine.

This chain links TRBV12-3 or TRBV12-4 with TRBJ1-6; D gene uncertain. The V and J ends lost 7 bases and 7 bases respectively, with 14 bases between them. The CDR3 loop spans 14 amino acids. This CDR3 is CASTLGPVNSPLHF. The CDR3, as DNA: TGTGCCAGCACCCTCGGACCGGTAAATTCACCCCTCCACTTT.

As DNA, the CDR3 is TGTGCCAGCAGACGCGGACTAGACAGCACTTACGAGCAGTACTTC. Encoded protein: CASRRGLDSTYEQYF. This chain joins TRBV6-1 and TRBJ2-7; 7 bases align to TRBD2. The CDR3 is made up of 15 amino acids. From germline, CDR1 is MNHNS and CDR2 SASEGT. Germline trimming cut 6 bases from V and 4 bases from J; bases unmatched to any gene: 12.

This clonotype was detected a few times. Here the CDR3 reads CASSLRNLEETQYF. CDR3 nucleotides: TGTGCCAGCAGTTTACGAAACTTAGAAGAGACCCAGTACTTC. The chain has TRBV12-3 or TRBV12-4 and TRBJ2-5; D ambiguous. CDR3 length equals 14 residues. V dropped 2 bases and J dropped 3 bases, with 10 bases sitting between them.

The chain combines TRBV4-3 with TRBJ2-1; the D gene is possibly TRBD1 (7 bases). The CDR3 has 14 residues. Trimming left V 4 bases short and J 11 bases short, with 18 bases between. Germline V CDR1 and CDR2: LGHNA, YSLEER. As DNA, the CDR3 is TGCGCCAGCAGCCGCGGGACAGAACTAAGCCAGCAGTTCTTC. It specifies CASSRGTELSQQFF.